A single sample is the source of the 30 T cell receptor beta chains below, sequenced in a study of blood T cell repertoires in COVID-19. Profiled with immunoSEQ multiplex PCR; TCRdb holds only in-frame clones, not every one. The sample shows roughly 150,000 clones, around 89% of them seen only once. Sample: peripheral blood. The receptors were sampled from a man between 45 and 60 years old who had recovered from COVID-19.

The rearrangement joins TRBV7-2 to TRBJ2-5; 7 bases map to TRBD2. V lost 5 bases and J lost 2; bases outside the gene matches: 8. The CDR3 spans 15 residues. The V gene's germline CDR1 is SGHTA and CDR2 FQGNSA. The CDR3 protein is CASSLIGGSQETQYF. CDR3 DNA: TGTGCCAGCAGCCTAATCGGGGGGAGTCAAGAGACCCAGTACTTC.

The chain recombines TRBV18 with TRBJ2-1, with TRBD2 matching over 15 bases. Germline V gene sequence: CDR1 KGHSH, CDR2 LQKENI. The length of the CDR3 is 15 residues. J lost 9 bases, V lost 3 bases, and 3 bases had no gene match. The CDR3 is CASSPGLAGGGEQFF. Here the CDR3 DNA reads TGTGCCAGCTCACCCGGACTAGCGGGAGGGGGTGAGCAGTTCTTC.

V gene TRBV5-1 combines with J gene TRBJ1-1; D is ambiguous. The ends were cut back, 0 bases at V and 1 base at J, with 10 bases in the middle. CDR1 and CDR2 (germline): SGHRS, YFSETQ. This CDR3 contains 15 residues. The CDR3 nucleotides are TGCGCCAGCAGCTTGGCCGCTAACCCGAACACTGAAGCTTTCTTT. Its protein is CASSLAANPNTEAFF. Full variable domain (rest looked up from reference TRBV5-1 and TRBJ1-1): KAGVTQTPRYLIKTRGQQVTLSCSPISGHRSVSWYQQTPGQGLQFLFEYFSETQRNKGNFPGRFSGRQFSNSRSEMNVSTLELGDSALYLCASSLAANPNTEAFFGQGTRLTVV.

This chain connects TRBV9 to TRBJ2-2, with 10 bases matching TRBD2. V shed 3 bases and J 7 bases; nucleotides not matched to a gene: 9. This CDR3 contains 16 residues. Germline V lookup: CDR1 SGDLS, CDR2 YYNGEE. The CDR3 sequence is CASSGSGTSASGELFF. The CDR3 DNA is TGTGCCAGCAGCGGTTCCGGGACTAGCGCTAGCGGGGAGCTGTTTTTT.

The chain couples TRBV9 to TRBJ2-5, with 10 positions matching TRBD1. J gave up 5 bases and V 0 bases, and 7 bases lay outside the gene matches. From germline, CDR1 is SGDLS and CDR2 YYNGEE. The CDR3 covers 16 residues. CDR3 loop: CASSVGSGQGGETQYF. CDR3 DNA: TGTGCCAGCAGCGTAGGAAGTGGACAGGGGGGGGAGACCCAGTACTTC.

The rearrangement links TRBV7-9 to TRBJ2-3; 8 bases agree with TRBD2. Germline CDR1 and CDR2: SEHNR and FQNEAQ (reference sequence). The CDR3 extends over 17 amino acids. Trimming cost V 5 bases and J 1 base; bases outside gene matches: 11. The CDR3 spells CASSPGVGAGGTDTQYF. CDR3 DNA: TGTGCCAGCAGCCCCGGCGTGGGAGCGGGGGGCACAGATACGCAGTATTTT.

This chain connects TRBV6-5 to TRBJ2-1; 12 nucleotides match TRBD2. V shed 4 bases and J 7 bases; nucleotides not matched to a gene: 5. Germline V gene data show CDR1 as MNHEY and CDR2 as SVGAGI. The CDR3 has 15 amino acids. The DNA of the CDR3 is TGTGCCAGCAGTTCTAGCGGGGGGGCCCGAAATGAGCAGTTCTTC. This sequence encodes CASSSSGGARNEQFF.

This sequence joins TRBV18 and TRBJ2-3; 7 nucleotides line up with TRBD1. From germline, CDR1 is KGHSH and CDR2 LQKENI. Trimming took 6 bases from V and 2 from J; bases not matched to a gene: 8. The CDR3 runs to 15 residues. The CDR3 spells CASSPTGASTDTQYF. In DNA form, the CDR3 reads TGTGCCAGCTCGCCAACAGGGGCCTCCACAGATACGCAGTATTTT.

The chain has TRBV27 and TRBJ1-6; 7 bases map to TRBD1. The germline V gene has CDR1 MNHEY and CDR2 SMNVEV (reference sequence). The CDR3 is made up of 14 amino acids. V was pared by 3 bases and J by 7 bases, with 3 bases of the junction left unmatched. The CDR3 DNA follows: TGTGCCAGCAGTTTTTCGGACAGGAATTCACCCCTCCACTTT. Its translation is CASSFSDRNSPLHF.

The CDR3 DNA sequence: TGCAGCGTCGACGAGACAGGGCTCTACAATGAGCAGTTCTTC. Protein product: CSVDETGLYNEQFF. The chain employs TRBV29-1 and TRBJ2-1; 7 bases are a match to TRBD1. The CDR3 runs to 14 residues. Losses at the gene ends were 6 bases for V and 3 bases for J; bases not matched to a gene: 8. The germline gives CDR1 SQVTM, CDR2 ANQGSEA.

The J gene is TRBJ2-3, the V gene TRBV7-9; 9 bases are a match to TRBD1. Germline lookup yields CDR1 SEHNR and CDR2 FQNEAQ (reference sequence). CDR3 length: 15 residues. Trimming took 6 bases from V and 6 from J; bases not matched to a gene: 10. The CDR3 sequence is CASSWDRAQWDTQYF. The CDR3, as DNA: TGTGCCAGCAGTTGGGACAGGGCCCAGTGGGATACGCAGTATTTT.

This clone was observed a few times. The chain employs TRBV4-3 and TRBJ1-1; 8 bases are a match to TRBD1. The trim removed 3 bases at V and 5 bases at J, leaving 8 bases unmatched. Germline V CDR1 and CDR2: LGHNA, YSLEER. The CDR3 is 15 amino acids. In DNA form, the CDR3 reads TGCGCCAGCAGCCACATCGGACAGGGCGGGACTGAAGCTTTCTTT. Amino acid sequence: CASSHIGQGGTEAFF.

The J gene is TRBJ1-5, the V gene TRBV6-2 or TRBV6-3; no definite D call. The CDR3 runs 13 residues. The V and J ends lost 5 bases and 0 bases respectively, with 5 bases between them. Germline lookup yields CDR1 MNHEY and CDR2 SVGEGT. The CDR3 region is CASSLLSNQPQHF. CDR3 DNA sequence: TGTGCCAGCAGTCTTCTTAGCAATCAGCCCCAGCATTTT.

This chain joins TRBV12-5 and TRBJ2-7, with TRBD1 matching 8 bases. There are 15 residues in the CDR3. Germline V CDR1 and CDR2: LGHNT, FRNRAP. The V and J ends lost 0 bases and 5 bases, in that order; junction bases with no gene match: 6. The CDR3 nucleotides are TGTGCTAGTGGTTTGGTACAGGACAGGGTCCACGAGCAGTACTTC. Its protein is CASGLVQDRVHEQYF.

The chain links TRBV11-2 to TRBJ1-1; the D gene is possibly TRBD1 (5 bases). The germline V and J ends were trimmed by 7 bases and 0 bases, with 15 bases remaining between them. The CDR3 runs to 15 residues. Germline V gene sequence: CDR1 SGHAT, CDR2 FQNNGV. The CDR3 loop is CASIRTGNMNTEAFF. CDR3 sequence (DNA): TGTGCCAGCATCCGAACAGGTAATATGAACACTGAAGCTTTCTTT.

This clone has only one observation. The V gene is TRBV19, the J gene TRBJ2-3; D may be TRBD1 (6 bases). Trimming removed 5 bases at V and 6 bases at J, with 18 bases between. The CDR3 extends over 15 amino acids. The germline gives CDR1 LNHDA, CDR2 SQIVND (reference sequence). The DNA of the CDR3 is TGTGCCAGTAGTCGACCGGACAGTCCTCGGGATACGCAGTATTTT. Its translation is CASSRPDSPRDTQYF.

The rearrangement joins TRBV30 to TRBJ1-5, with unresolved D. Germline loops: CDR1 GTSNPN, CDR2 SVGIG (reference sequence). Trimming stripped 1 base from V and 3 bases from J, with 7 bases between. This CDR3 contains 13 residues. The CDR3 loop is CAWSGAINQPQHF. Here the CDR3 DNA reads TGTGCCTGGAGTGGAGCTATCAATCAGCCCCAGCATTTT.

This clone was found once. The V call is TRBV24-1, the J call TRBJ2-2, with D possibly being TRBD1 (5 bases). There are 16 residues in the CDR3. V was pared by 3 bases and J by 3 bases, with 13 bases between. Germline lookup yields CDR1 KGHDR and CDR2 SFDVKD. Here the CDR3 DNA reads TGTGCCACCAGTGATAATTCAAGGGGATACACCGGGGAGCTGTTTTTT. Translating it yields CATSDNSRGYTGELFF.

This sequence joins TRBV28 and TRBJ2-7; no clear D gene. Trimming took off 1 base at V and 0 bases at J, with 4 bases between the two ends. Germline assignment: CDR1 MDHEN and CDR2 SYDVKM. The CDR3 runs to 13 residues. For the CDR3, the DNA is TGTGCCAGCAGTTTATTCTCCTCCTACGAGCAGTACTTC. It translates to CASSLFSSYEQYF.

The DNA for the CDR3 is TGTGCCAGCAGCAAAGCGAGGACAGGGGGCCTCTATAGCAATCAGCCCCAGCATTTT. It encodes CASSKARTGGLYSNQPQHF. The chain has TRBV21-1 and TRBJ1-5; no check of the table's D call, TRBD1, against the DNA was made. TRBV21-1 constitutes a pseudogene. CDR3 length: 19 amino acids.

The chain couples TRBV7-5 to TRBJ2-6; the table's D gene call, TRBD2, was not cross checked with the DNA. TRBV7-5 is given as a pseudogene. The CDR3 has 16 residues. The CDR3 region is CVRSFCGKAGANVLTF. In DNA form, the CDR3 reads TGTGTCAGAAGCTTCTGCGGGAAGGCTGGGGCCAACGTCCTGACTTTC.

The rearrangement joins TRBV27 to TRBJ1-1, with D perhaps TRBD1 (6 bases). Per germline, CDR1 MNHEY and CDR2 SMNVEV (reference sequence). The CDR3 consists of 13 residues. Trimming shortened V by 7 bases and J by 3 bases, and 12 bases separated the two germline ends. The CDR3 loop reads CASTPRGYTEAFF. The CDR3 nucleotides read TGTGCCAGCACCCCTAGGGGGTACACTGAAGCTTTCTTT.

This clone was observed a single time. The V and J genes are TRBV7-9 and TRBJ1-2; no clear D gene. Germline V CDR1 and CDR2: SEHNR, FQNEAQ (reference sequence). The CDR3 is made up of 16 amino acids. V shed 0 bases and J shed 4 bases, with 15 bases lying between them. The CDR3 spells CASSLAWKLEGYGYTF. Written as DNA, the CDR3 is TGTGCCAGCAGCTTAGCGTGGAAACTGGAGGGCTATGGCTACACCTTC. The entire variable domain, with the rest obtained from reference TRBV7-9 and TRBJ1-2, is as follows: DTGVSQNPRHKITKRGQNVTFRCDPISEHNRLYWYRQTLGQGPEFLTYFQNEAQLEKSRLLSDRFSAERPKGSFSTLEIQRTEQGDSAMYLCASSLAWKLEGYGYTFGSGTRLTVV.

The chain is built from TRBV7-2 and TRBJ2-3; D remains unclear. Germline values: CDR1 SGHTA, CDR2 FQGNSA. Trimming removed 4 bases from V and 3 bases from J, with 5 bases in between. The CDR3 contains 12 residues. In nucleotides, the CDR3 is TGTGCCAGCAGCTACAGTACAGATACGCAGTATTTT. Protein: CASSYSTDTQYF.

The rearrangement links TRBV7-3 to TRBJ1-1, with D unclear. Germline V CDR1 and CDR2: SGHTA, FQGTGA. CDR3 size: 15 residues. The ends were cut back, 4 bases at V and 0 bases at J, with 12 bases in the middle. CDR3 coding DNA: TGTGCCAGCAGCTCTGGAGGCGCCATGAACACTGAAGCTTTCTTT. Translated, it gives CASSSGGAMNTEAFF.

This clone was recorded only once. The genes are TRBV19 and TRBJ2-2; 7 bases map to TRBD2. CDR1 is LNHDA, CDR2 SQIVND, per germline (reference sequence). This CDR3 comprises 15 residues. V shed 5 bases and J 4 bases; nucleotides not matched to a gene: 7. The CDR3 nucleotides are TGTGCCAGTAGTCGGGGGGAGGTATCCACCGGGGAGCTGTTTTTT. Its protein product is CASSRGEVSTGELFF. Variable domain in full (rest from reference TRBV19 and TRBJ2-2): DGGITQSPKYLFRKEGQNVTLSCEQNLNHDAMYWYRQDPGQGLRLIYYSQIVNDFQKGDIAEGYSVSREKKESFPLTVTSAQKNPTAFYLCASSRGEVSTGELFFGEGSRLTVL.

The chain joins TRBV5-4 to TRBJ1-1; no reliable D call. This CDR3 spans 15 amino acids. The V gene's germline CDR1 is SGHNT and CDR2 YYREEE (reference sequence). V shed 3 bases and J shed 5 bases, with 17 bases lying between them. The CDR3 DNA follows: TGTGCCAGCAGCTCCCGGGCCGGGAGGGTTACTGAAGCTTTCTTT. Its protein is CASSSRAGRVTEAFF.

This chain links TRBV5-4 with TRBJ1-1, with D possibly matching TRBD1 (6 bases). This CDR3 is 15 amino acids long. The V end lost 4 bases, the J end lost 3 bases, and 16 bases lay between the germline ends. CDR1 and CDR2 from the germline V gene are SGHNT and YYREEE (reference sequence). The CDR3: CASSPQDSWDTEAFF. CDR3 bases: TGTGCCAGCAGCCCCCAGGACAGTTGGGACACTGAAGCTTTCTTT.

This chain links TRBV9 with TRBJ2-3, with a weak D call TRBD2 (6 bases). The ends were cut back, 4 bases at V and 6 bases at J, with 18 bases in the middle. The CDR3 loop spans 15 amino acids. Germline CDR1 SGDLS, CDR2 YYNGEE. The CDR3 DNA is TGTGCCAGCAGCACCGTCACCGGGGGAATCGATACGCAGTATTTT. This gives the protein CASSTVTGGIDTQYF. The full variable domain, completed using reference TRBV9 and TRBJ2-3, is DSGVTQTPKHLITATGQRVTLRCSPRSGDLSVYWYQQSLDQGLQFLIQYYNGEERAKGNILERFSAQQFPDLHSELNLSSLELGDSALYFCASSTVTGGIDTQYFGPGTRLTVL.

The V and J genes are TRBV12-5 and TRBJ1-2; no firm D call. V was pared by 1 base and J by 8 bases, with 11 bases between. Germline V gene lookup returns CDR1 LGHNT and CDR2 FRNRAP. The CDR3 is 13 amino acids. DNA for the CDR3: TGTGCTAGTGGTTTGGGACCTCGGGAAGGCTACACCTTC. This encodes CASGLGPREGYTF.